This T cell receptor (beta chain) was documented in a study of cytomegalovirus exposure and HLA in healthy donors. In the study overall: An early data release held tens of millions of unique TCRs from HLA-typed donors. Study observations and caveats: Earlier analysis yielded a pattern in which most TCR beta V segments were productive about 87% or about 30% of the time. In a later analysis, HLA-C alleles had the fewest associated TCRs, DRB1 alleles the most.

As regards this clone: The antigen remains undetermined.

V dropped 3 bases and J dropped 5 bases, with 14 bases sitting between them. The germline CDR1 and CDR2 sequences are SGDLS and YYNGEE. This CDR3 region has 14 residues. With 60 Vbeta and 13 Jbeta primers, the PCR was carried out. Some clones are missing from TCRdb's copy, which holds only in-frame ones; the method was immunoSEQ multiplex PCR. Here the sample spans roughly 190,000 clones, roughly 73% being singletons. The sequence was obtained from a woman in her thirties in good health and CMV-seronegative. Sequenced: PBMCs. The chain recombines TRBV9 with TRBJ1-2; D uncertain. This chain's CDR3 is CASSAGLGRYGYTF. In DNA form, the CDR3 reads TGTGCCAGCAGCGCCGGCCTGGGGAGATATGGCTACACCTTC.